A single sample is the source of the 3 T cell receptor beta chains below, sequenced in a study of T cells in Graves' hyperthyroidism and ophthalmopathy (dated by TCRdb to the late 2010s). Library preparation used multiplex PCR. TCRdb shows the sequencer as Illumina HiSeq 2000. TCR beta CDR3 regions were amplified from RNA transcripts. For the first round of RT-PCR on the TCR CDR3, the HTBI primer set was used together with the Qiagen OneStep RT-PCR kit. TCRdb cleaned the public reads at Q25 with fastp, built clones with MiXCR and kept in-frame beta chains. Every distinct CDR3 protein forms one entry, paired with its most common genes and DNA. The sample table shows hundreds of thousands of distinct CDR3 sequences, and 45% are seen once. Roughly 7.2% of the sample rests with the top ten. Input material: peripheral blood or thyroid tissue (not recorded which). The receptors were sampled from an adult man with Graves' disease, either hyperthyroidism or ophthalmopathy (not recorded which).

The chain couples TRBV10-3 to TRBJ2-7; tentatively, D is TRBD1 (6 bases). The CDR3 extends over 12 amino acids. V dropped 4 bases and J dropped 5 bases, with 9 bases sitting between them. Germline CDR1 ENHRY, CDR2 SYGVKD. CDR3: CAISGKGDEQYF. Written as DNA, the CDR3 is TGTGCCATCAGTGGGAAGGGGGACGAGCAGTACTTC.

The chain is built from TRBV7-2 and TRBJ2-7, with D tentatively TRBD1 or TRBD2 (5 bases each). With 8 bases removed from V and 6 bases from J, the gap between germline ends came to 23 bases. The CDR3 consists of 15 residues. The germline gives CDR1 SGHTA, CDR2 FQGNSA. In nucleotides, the CDR3 is TGTGCCAGCTCACCATTGGAGGCCCGGGGCTCCGAGCAGTACTTC. Its translation is CASSPLEARGSEQYF.

Of note for this clonotype: The CDR3 carries no conserved terminal phenylalanine or tryptophan, so it likely arises from a read error. The CDR3 is CATSGWRGNQPQHL. The CDR3, as DNA: TGTGCCACCAGTGGGTGGCGGGGTAATCAGCCCCAGCATCTT. The chain uses TRBV24-1 and TRBJ1-5; D not resolved. Germline-derived CDR1 and CDR2 are KGHDR and SFDVKD. CDR3 length: 14 amino acids. V gave up 5 bases and J gave up 4 bases, with 11 bases separating them.